This T cell receptor beta chain stems from a study of graft-versus-host responses after intestinal transplantation. Across the whole study: The recipients all started with anti-thymocyte globulin induction and then took tacrolimus and steroids for 3 to 4 years. General observations from the study: Recipient-marrow GvH clones were detected, some having first appeared in ileum or blood.

Germline V gives CDR1 LNHDA, CDR2 SQIVND (reference sequence). The V end was cut by 3 bases, the J end by 1 base, with 10 bases between. This CDR3 comprises 15 residues. Only in-frame clones appear in the TCRdb table, and some are missing; sequencing was by immunoSEQ multiplex PCR. The data show more than 100,000 clones, with 90% to 95% seen just once and around 1% held by the top ten. A word on this clone: The antigen remains unidentified.

The clonotype comes from a human donor who received an intestinal transplant. The chain joins TRBV19 to TRBJ2-1; D is tentatively TRBD1 or TRBD2 (5 bases each). The sequenced sample was unstimulated CD8+ T cells sorted from spleen or lymph node cells, obtained before intestinal transplant. Here the CDR3 reads CASSIGTSSYNEQFF. CDR3 DNA sequence: TGTGCCAGTAGTATTGGGACCTCTTCCTACAATGAGCAGTTCTTC.